Following are 31 T cell receptor beta chains from one sample sequenced in a study of T cell responses to AZD1222 COVID-19 vaccine. Sequenced by immunoSEQ multiplex PCR; TCRdb stores in-frame clones only, minus some. The repertoire holds about 120,000 clones, with around 90% as singletons. Sequencing was performed on peripheral blood, taken 28 days after the second AZD1222 dose. Every receptor here comes from an adult who received the AZD1222 COVID-19 vaccine.

A few counts support this clone. V gene TRBV6-5 combines with J gene TRBJ1-5, with D tentatively TRBD1 (5 bases). The CDR3 length is 10 residues. V was shortened by 11 bases and J by 6 bases, with 8 bases between the two germline ends. The germline V gene has CDR1 MNHEY and CDR2 SVGAGI. In DNA form, the CDR3 reads TGTGCCGGGGGGGGTCAGCCCCAGCATTTT. It yields the protein CAGGGQPQHF.

The genes are TRBV4-1 and TRBJ2-1, with D perhaps given as TRBD1 or TRBD2 (5 bases each). Germline assignment: CDR1 MGHRA and CDR2 YSYEKL. There are 18 residues in the CDR3. Trimming removed 0 bases at V and 0 bases at J, with 15 bases between. CDR3 DNA: TGCGCCAGCAGCCAAGATTTTCCTGGGGGTTTCTCCTACAATGAGCAGTTCTTC. Translating gives CASSQDFPGGFSYNEQFF.

The chain links TRBV6-5 to TRBJ1-4, with D perhaps matching TRBD1 (5 bases). Germline CDR1 and CDR2: MNHEY and SVGAGI. Trimming removed 2 bases from V and 8 bases from J, with 12 bases in between. The CDR3 is 14 amino acids. The CDR3 nucleotides are TGTGCCAGCAGTTACCAAACCGGGACCGAAAAACTGTTTTTT. Its translation is CASSYQTGTEKLFF.

The chain carries TRBV2 and TRBJ1-2; possible D gene TRBD1, 5 bases. The length of the CDR3 is 16 residues. V lost 2 bases and J 5 bases, leaving 18 bases between the germline ends. The germline CDR1 and CDR2 sequences are SNHLY and FYNNEI. CDR3 in amino acids: CASSEYPGGLKYGYTF. CDR3 in DNA: TGTGCCAGCAGTGAATATCCGGGGGGGTTGAAGTATGGCTACACCTTC.

The count of this clone is one. V gene TRBV19 combines with J gene TRBJ2-5; possible D gene TRBD1, 5 bases. The CDR3 runs to 14 residues. Germline lookup yields CDR1 LNHDA and CDR2 SQIVND (reference sequence). Trimming pared 3 bases from V and 1 base from J, leaving 9 bases between. The CDR3 loop reads CASSIQGVQETQYF. In DNA form, the CDR3 reads TGTGCCAGTAGTATCCAGGGCGTCCAAGAGACCCAGTACTTC.

The J gene is TRBJ2-1, the V gene TRBV7-8, with D tentatively TRBD1 or TRBD2 (5 bases each). CDR1 is SGHVS and CDR2 is FQNEAQ in the germline V gene. V gave up 6 bases and J gave up 2 bases, with 17 bases separating them. CDR3 length: 16 amino acids. CDR3 sequence (DNA): TGTGCCAGCAGATCCGGGGACCTACTCACCTACAATGAGCAGTTCTTC. Translating it yields CASRSGDLLTYNEQFF.

The V gene is TRBV3-1 (or the pseudogene TRBV3-2), the J gene TRBJ1-2; D unresolved. CDR1 is LGHDT and CDR2 is YNNKEL in the germline V gene (reference sequence). V gave up 0 bases and J gave up 0 bases, with 14 bases separating them. This CDR3 contains 17 residues. The CDR3 region has the DNA TGTGCCAGCAGCCAAGAAGAACAGTACCAAGCTAACTATGGCTACACCTTC. It specifies CASSQEEQYQANYGYTF.

The chain is built from TRBV7-3 and TRBJ1-5; TRBD1 is a possible D gene (6 bases). From germline, CDR1 is SGHTA and CDR2 FQGTGA. V was shortened by 2 bases and J by 5 bases, with 13 bases between the two germline ends. This CDR3 is 15 amino acids long. The CDR3 reads CASSLSGHGDQPQHF. CDR3 nucleotide sequence: TGTGCCAGCAGCTTATCGGGACACGGCGATCAGCCCCAGCATTTT.

The V and J genes are TRBV19 and TRBJ2-1; the D is unclear. Trimming took off 0 bases at V and 8 bases at J, with 11 bases between the two ends. This CDR3 region has 14 residues. Germline values: CDR1 LNHDA, CDR2 SQIVND (reference sequence). The CDR3 bases are TGTGCCAGTAGTATAGATCTATTTGCCGATGAGCAGTTCTTC. Encoded protein: CASSIDLFADEQFF.

V is TRBV7-8 and J is TRBJ2-5, with 8 bases aligning to TRBD2. Germline V gene sequence: CDR1 SGHVS, CDR2 FQNEAQ. V lost 5 bases to trimming and J lost 5 bases; unmatched junction nucleotides: 4. This CDR3 contains 13 residues. The CDR3 nucleotides are TGTGCCAGCAGCCTAGGACTAGCTGAGACCCAGTACTTC. Residues: CASSLGLAETQYF.

The V gene is TRBV7-8, the J gene TRBJ1-1; the D gene is possibly TRBD1 (6 bases). Deletions cut 5 bases from V and 3 bases from J, with 10 bases between. The germline CDR1 and CDR2 sequences are SGHVS and FQNEAQ. The CDR3 spans 13 residues. CDR3 loop: CASSPYRDTEAFF. For the CDR3, the DNA is TGTGCCAGCAGCCCATACAGGGACACTGAAGCTTTCTTT.

The rearrangement uses TRBV5-5 and TRBJ1-2; D perhaps matches TRBD1 (5 bases). Deletions cut 3 bases from V and 5 bases from J, with 11 bases between. The CDR3 contains 13 residues. Germline V CDR1 and CDR2: SGHKS, YYEKEE (reference sequence). This CDR3 is CASSSDGGYGYTF. The CDR3 DNA sequence: TGTGCCAGCAGCTCGGACGGGGGGTATGGCTACACCTTC.

V usage is TRBV28 and J usage is TRBJ2-7; possible D gene TRBD1, 6 bases. V was shortened by 9 bases and J by 7 bases, with 16 bases between the two germline ends. Germline V gene sequence: CDR1 MDHEN, CDR2 SYDVKM. This CDR3 spans 12 amino acids. In nucleotides, the CDR3 is TGTGCCAGTAGGGGGTTCCCGGGGGAGCAGTACTTC. This encodes CASRGFPGEQYF.

The V and J genes are TRBV5-1 and TRBJ2-5, with D possibly being TRBD1 (6 bases). The V end lost 0 bases, the J end lost 1 base, and 10 bases lay between the germline ends. This CDR3 contains 15 residues. Looked up from germline, CDR1 is SGHRS and CDR2 is YFSETQ. DNA of the CDR3: TGCGCCAGCAGCTTGGGACAGGCGTTCCAAGAGACCCAGTACTTC. This codes for CASSLGQAFQETQYF.

The chain combines TRBV9 with TRBJ1-1; D is possibly TRBD1 (5 bases). CDR1 is SGDLS, CDR2 YYNGEE, per germline. The V end lost 0 bases, the J end lost 8 bases, and 14 bases lay between the germline ends. The CDR3 is made up of 14 amino acids. CDR3 residues: CASSVVPGMGEAFF. The DNA of the CDR3 is TGTGCCAGCAGCGTAGTCCCAGGGATGGGAGAAGCTTTCTTT.

The rearrangement joins TRBV4-1 to TRBJ2-2; 9 bases are a match to TRBD1. Germline V gives CDR1 MGHRA, CDR2 YSYEKL. The CDR3 is made up of 15 amino acids. J gave up 3 bases and V 4 bases, and 3 bases lay outside the gene matches. The DNA of the CDR3 is TGCGCCAGCAGCCTCAGACAGGGGGACACCGGGGAGCTGTTTTTT. Translating gives CASSLRQGDTGELFF.

The chain couples TRBV18 to TRBJ1-6; 7 bases map to TRBD1. Trimming removed 10 bases from V and 6 bases from J; junction bases left unmatched: 6. CDR3 length: 13 residues. Germline CDR1 reads KGHSH; CDR2 reads LQKENI. The DNA of the CDR3 is TGTGCCACCCAGGGGGATGGTAATTCACCCCTCCACTTT. This translates into CATQGDGNSPLHF.

The chain links TRBV5-1 to TRBJ1-2; D remains unclear. Germline loops: CDR1 SGHRS, CDR2 YFSETQ. The CDR3 has 14 residues. The V end lost 0 bases, the J end lost 4 bases, and 10 bases lay between the germline ends. CDR3 protein: CASSLVIDGYGYTF. In DNA form, the CDR3 reads TGCGCCAGCAGCTTGGTTATCGATGGCTATGGCTACACCTTC.

The chain joins TRBV5-4 to TRBJ2-5; 7 nucleotides agree with TRBD1. Germline V gene data show CDR1 as SGHNT and CDR2 as YYREEE (reference sequence). With 3 bases clipped from V and 2 bases from J, the junction kept 10 bases outside the gene matches. The CDR3 runs 16 residues. CDR3 residues: CASSSGPQDRQETQYF. In DNA, the CDR3 is TGTGCCAGCAGCTCCGGACCTCAGGACAGGCAAGAGACCCAGTACTTC.

About this clone: The sample contains more than one DNA sequence encoding this CDR3. J is TRBJ2-1 and V is TRBV4-1; D is unclear. This CDR3 comprises 13 residues. V gave up 1 base and J gave up 3 bases, with 4 bases separating them. Germline CDR1 is MGHRA and CDR2 is YSYEKL. The CDR3 here is CASSQGVYNEQFF. As DNA, the CDR3 is TGCGCCAGCAGCCAAGGGGTCTACAATGAGCAGTTCTTC.

The J gene is TRBJ2-2, the V gene TRBV7-2; the match to TRBD2 covers 12 bases. This CDR3 is built from 18 residues. Germline V gene lookup returns CDR1 SGHTA and CDR2 FQGNSA. Trimming took 8 bases from V and 4 from J; bases not matched to a gene: 14. CDR3 amino acids: CASGHSGLAGASTGELFF. CDR3 coding DNA: TGTGCCAGCGGACACTCGGGACTAGCGGGCGCAAGCACCGGGGAGCTGTTTTTT.

The gene calls are TRBV2 and TRBJ2-5; D is tentatively TRBD1 or TRBD2 (5 bases each). The CDR3 is 15 residues long. The ends were cut back, 5 bases at V and 5 bases at J, with 18 bases in the middle. Looked up from germline, CDR1 is SNHLY and CDR2 is FYNNEI. This chain's CDR3 is CASSLALGTGETQYF. The CDR3 nucleotides read TGTGCCAGCAGTCTCGCATTAGGGACGGGGGAGACCCAGTACTTC.

The chain has TRBV24-1 and TRBJ1-1, with TRBD1 matching over 7 bases. The CDR3 spans 13 residues. Germline V gives CDR1 KGHDR, CDR2 SFDVKD. V dropped 7 bases and J dropped 6; count of bases not matched to a gene: 7. The CDR3 loop reads CATSTGVSAEAFF. The CDR3 DNA sequence: TGTGCCACCAGCACAGGGGTATCGGCTGAAGCTTTCTTT.

This sequence joins TRBV5-1 and TRBJ1-5, with 7 bases identical to TRBD1. The junction had 6 bases not matched to a gene; V was cut back by 2 bases and J by 4 bases. CDR1 and CDR2 (germline): SGHRS, YFSETQ. This CDR3 comprises 15 residues. CDR3 in DNA: TGCGCCAGCAGCTTAACCGGGACAGCGAATCAGCCCCAGCATTTT. Encoded protein: CASSLTGTANQPQHF.

Concerning this clone itself: The sample contains more than one DNA sequence encoding this CDR3. V usage is TRBV5-1 and J usage is TRBJ2-3, with D possibly TRBD1 on 5 matching bases. In germline, CDR1 is SGHRS, CDR2 YFSETQ. The CDR3 is 15 amino acids. Trimming took off 0 bases at V and 2 bases at J, with 10 bases between the two ends. This chain's CDR3 is CASSLDSGATDTQYF. The CDR3 DNA reads TGCGCCAGCAGCTTGGACAGTGGGGCCACAGATACGCAGTATTTT.

This chain joins TRBV5-5 and TRBJ2-7; TRBD2 matches 8 bases. CDR1 and CDR2 from the germline V gene are SGHKS and YYEKEE (reference sequence). Unmatched junction bases numbered 2, after V lost 1 base and J lost 2 bases. This CDR3 region has 14 residues. The CDR3 DNA reads TGTGCCAGCAGCTTGCGGGGGGGCCCCTACGAGCAGTACTTC. Its translation is CASSLRGGPYEQYF.

The V and J genes are TRBV5-4 and TRBJ1-4, with 9 bases identical to TRBD1. V dropped 4 bases and J dropped 0; count of bases not matched to a gene: 13. CDR1 is SGHNT, CDR2 YYREEE, per germline (reference sequence). There are 19 residues in the CDR3. Here the CDR3 reads CASSPSHTGGYATNEKLFF. Written as DNA, the CDR3 is TGTGCCAGCAGCCCCTCCCACACAGGGGGCTATGCAACTAATGAAAAACTGTTTTTT.

The chain recombines TRBV7-2 with TRBJ1-1; D remains ambiguous. Trimming removed 4 bases at V and 1 base at J, with 13 bases between. Germline CDR1 is SGHTA and CDR2 is FQGNSA. This CDR3 has 15 amino acids. As DNA, the CDR3 is TGTGCCAGCAGCTCCGGGCCGTGGGGGAACACTGAAGCTTTCTTT. Protein product: CASSSGPWGNTEAFF.

V gene TRBV11-1 combines with J gene TRBJ2-5; TRBD2 agrees at 7 bases. There are 16 residues in the CDR3. Trimming at V came to 4 bases and at J to 2 bases, leaving 10 bases not matched to a gene. Germline CDR1 and CDR2: SGHAT and FQDESV (reference sequence). The CDR3 DNA follows: TGTGCCAGCAGCTCGGGACTACCAGGACCGCAAGAGACCCAGTACTTC. Its translation: CASSSGLPGPQETQYF.

V gene TRBV6-2 or TRBV6-3 combines with J gene TRBJ2-7; D might be TRBD1 (5 bases). V was pared by 4 bases and J by 4 bases, with 14 bases between. This CDR3 is built from 14 residues. CDR1 is MNHEY, CDR2 SVGEGT, per germline. The CDR3 nucleotides are TGTGCCAGCAGTTTACTTTATCAGGGTTACGAGCAGTACTTC. Translation gives CASSLLYQGYEQYF.

The rearrangement joins TRBV9 to TRBJ2-6, with D perhaps given as TRBD1 or TRBD2 (5 bases each). CDR1 and CDR2 from the germline V gene are SGDLS and YYNGEE. The CDR3 sequence is 17 residues long. Trimming shortened V by 4 bases and J by 0 bases, and 14 bases separated the two germline ends. CDR3 sequence: CASSSLGPLSGANVLTF. As DNA, the CDR3 is TGTGCCAGCAGCTCCTTGGGACCGCTCTCTGGGGCCAACGTCCTGACTTTC.